The 17 T cell receptor beta chains presented below share a single source sample, sequenced in a study of tumor-infiltrating lymphocytes in primary liver carcinoma. The source material, about 19-30 mg of unsorted bulk tissue, was used to co-extract RNA and DNA. TCR beta cDNA was made from 500 ng total RNA with a constant-region primer. Three nested multiplex PCR rounds, a slightly modified ARM-PCR, produced the libraries for TCR beta. A C-beta reverse primer and TRBV1-TRBV30 forward primers served in each of the first two PCR rounds, at about 9 cycles apiece. TCRdb fed the multiplex PCR reads into MiXCR, producing one record per CDR3 protein. The data contain some 40,000 distinct CDR3 sequences, around 80% of them singletons. The specimen sequenced was tumor-adjacent normal liver tissue. The receptors stem from a man between 40 and 49 years old with primary liver carcinoma and hepatitis B virus infection.

Note on this clonotype: This CDR3 fails to terminate in the conserved phenylalanine or tryptophan, so it likely reflects a read error. The V call is TRBV14, the J call TRBJ1-5; the D is unclear. From germline, CDR1 is SGHDN and CDR2 FVKESK. The CDR3 has 13 amino acids. CDR3 in amino acids: CASSQGRDQPQHS. The CDR3 region has the DNA TGTGCCAGTAGCCAAGGACGGGATCAGCCCCAGCATTCT.

With regard to this clonotype: The junction and the germline gene differ at one end; a read error may be behind it. This chain uses TRBV29-1 with TRBJ2-7, with 8 bases identical to TRBD1. This CDR3 region has 14 residues. CDR1 and CDR2 (germline): SQVTM, ANQGSEA. Here the CDR3 reads CSVEGQGKSYEQYF. The CDR3 DNA is TGCAGCGTTGAAGGACAGGGGAAATCCTACGAGCAGTATTTC.

A remark on this clonotype: No conserved phenylalanine or tryptophan is present at the end of the CDR3, so a read error is the likely explanation. The limits of the CDR3 on the DNA are not certain, so only TCRdb's listed CDR3 is given. V is TRBV10-2 and J is TRBJ1-1. A total of 13 residues make up the CDR3, ends included. The germline CDR1 and CDR2 sequences are WSHSY and SAAADI. The CDR3 loop is CASSKVENTEALL.

In this sample, this clonotype turned up many times. The chain joins TRBV5-4 to TRBJ2-7; no clear D gene. V lost 4 bases, J lost 6 bases, and 17 bases lay in between. Germline CDR1 reads SGHNT; CDR2 reads YYREEE (reference sequence). The CDR3 extends over 14 amino acids. The CDR3 bases are TGTGCCAGCAGCCCCGACCTCTCATCCAGCGAGCAGTACTTC. Protein: CASSPDLSSSEQYF.

As to this clonotype: A junction end diverges from the germline sequence, so it may reflect a read error. The CDR3 nucleotides are TGTGCCAGCAGTTCTTTTGGGGCAGCTAATGTAAAACTATTTTTT. Protein: CASSSFGAANVKLFF. V and J are TRBV12-3 or TRBV12-4 and TRBJ1-4; tentative D call: TRBD1 (5 bases). The CDR3 extends over 15 amino acids.

This chain uses TRBV7-2 with TRBJ2-7; D is possibly TRBD2 (6 bases). V was trimmed by 4 bases and J by 7 bases, leaving 17 bases between them. CDR1 and CDR2 from the germline V gene are SGHTA and FQGNSA. This CDR3 spans 14 amino acids. The CDR3 spells CASSYPGVEYEQYF. CDR3 DNA sequence: TGTGCCAGCAGCTACCCGGGAGTGGAATATGAGCAGTACTTC.

V and J are TRBV7-9 and TRBJ2-7; weak D call: TRBD2 (6 bases). Germline CDR1 is SEHNR and CDR2 is FQNEAQ (reference sequence). The germline V and J ends were trimmed by 7 bases and 10 bases, with 23 bases remaining between them. CDR3 size: 14 residues. The CDR3 DNA sequence: TGTGCCAGCAATGAGGACTTGGAGGGTCGCGATCAGTACTTC. Translating gives CASNEDLEGRDQYF.

Points on this clonotype: The junction departs from germline at one end; a sequencing error may be responsible. The rearrangement uses TRBV5-1 and TRBJ1-1; D is perhaps TRBD1 (6 bases). Germline V gene lookup returns CDR1 SGHRS and CDR2 YFSETQ. The length of the CDR3 is 14 residues. The CDR3 DNA sequence: TGCGCCAACAGCTTGTCGGGGGGCTACACTGAAGTTTTCTTT. This gives the protein CANSLSGGYTEVFF.

With respect to this clonotype: Lacking the conserved final phenylalanine or tryptophan, this CDR3 likely reflects a read error. This chain joins TRBV29-1 and TRBJ2-7; 7 bases line up with TRBD2. The CDR3 contains 13 residues. The V segment lost 7 bases and the J segment 3 bases; nucleotides outside the gene matches: 9. Germline V lookup: CDR1 SQVTM, CDR2 ANQGSEA. The CDR3 here is CSAAGTNGYEQYI. Here the CDR3 DNA reads TGCAGCGCCGCCGGGACTAACGGCTACGAGCAGTACATC.

To note about this clonotype: The junction shows a germline mismatch at one end, possibly a read error. The gene calls are TRBV6-2 or TRBV6-3 and TRBJ1-4; a weak D match, TRBD1 (6 bases). Germline CDR1 MNHEY, CDR2 SVGEGT. The CDR3 sequence is 15 residues long. This CDR3 reads CPSSYPGGGIEKLFF. As DNA, the CDR3 is TGTCCCAGCAGTTACCCGGGAGGGGGTATTGAAAAACTGTTTTTT.

This chain connects TRBV6-5 to TRBJ2-3; 11 nucleotides align to TRBD1. Germline V gene data show CDR1 as MNHEY and CDR2 as SVGAGI. The CDR3 covers 17 residues. Germline trimming cut 4 bases from V and 6 bases from J; bases unmatched to any gene: 12. The CDR3 DNA sequence: TGTGCCAGCAGTTCCGGGACGCTGGGACAGGGGGGGGATACGCAGTATTTT. Amino acid sequence: CASSSGTLGQGGDTQYF.

The rearrangement uses TRBV30 and TRBJ2-1, with D possibly TRBD2 on 5 matching bases. There are 14 residues in the CDR3. Trimming stripped 8 bases from V and 4 bases from J, with 18 bases between. The germline CDR1 and CDR2 sequences are GTSNPN and SVGIG (reference sequence). The CDR3 here is CARSARGFYNEQFF. CDR3 nucleotides: TGTGCCAGGTCGGCGAGAGGGTTTTACAATGAGCAGTTCTTC.

The chain recombines TRBV29-1 with TRBJ2-5; D may match TRBD1 or TRBD2 (5 bases each). Germline V gene sequence: CDR1 SQVTM, CDR2 ANQGSEA. The CDR3 extends over 15 amino acids. Trimming took 1 base from V and 3 from J, leaving 15 bases between them. The CDR3 nucleotides read TGCAGCGTTGAAGCGGACATGGGACGAGAAGAGACCCAGTACTTC. This sequence encodes CSVEADMGREETQYF.

A few counts support this clonotype. The junction departs from the called germline gene at one end, perhaps through a read error. This sequence joins TRBV12-3 or TRBV12-4 and TRBJ2-1; 7 bases line up with TRBD2. The CDR3 is 16 residues long. This chain's CDR3 is CASSWREGRSYKEQFF. Here the CDR3 DNA reads TGTGCCAGCAGTTGGAGGGAGGGGCGCTCCTACAAAGAGCAGTTCTTC.

Worth noting for this clonotype: The junction and the germline gene differ at one end; a read error may be behind it. The chain uses TRBV29-1 and TRBJ2-7, with TRBD1 matching over 8 bases. Germline assignment: CDR1 SQVTM and CDR2 ANQGSEA. The CDR3 covers 13 residues. CDR3 bases: TGCAGCGTTGACGGGACAGGTTCCTTCGAGCAGTACTTC. It is translated as CSVDGTGSFEQYF.

About this clonotype: Compared with germline, one end of the junction differs, possibly owing to a read error. The rearrangement links TRBV4-2 to TRBJ2-3, with D unclear. CDR3 length: 14 amino acids. Looked up from germline, CDR1 is LGHNA and CDR2 is YNFKEQ. In DNA form, the CDR3 reads TGTGTCAGCAGCCAAGATTTAAGACCGGATACGCAGTATTTT. It specifies CVSSQDLRPDTQYF.

In regard to this clonotype: One junction end does not reproduce the germline sequence, and a read error may be involved. This chain links TRBV29-1 with TRBJ2-5; TRBD1 aligns across 8 bases. CDR3 length: 15 residues. The V gene's germline CDR1 is SQVTM and CDR2 ANQGSEA. The CDR3 nucleotides are TGCAGCGTTGACGCGGACAGGGTGCGAGCAGAGACCCAGCACTTC. Protein: CSVDADRVRAETQHF. Full variable domain (remainder filled in from reference TRBV29-1 and TRBJ2-5): SAVISQKPSRDICQRGTSLTIQCQVDSQVTMMFWYRQQPGQSLTLIATANQGSEATYESGFVIDKFPISRPNLTFSTLTVSNMSPEDSSIYLCSVDADRVRAETQHFGPGTRLLVL.